The 24 T cell receptor beta chains listed next were all sequenced from one sample in a study of human T cells and chemical hapten exposure (dated by TCRdb to 2020 to 2023). The meaning of the sample's time point label: patch test 3, about 24 weeks after DPC sensitization. The treatment or condition label on this specimen signifies: therapeutic diphenylcyclopropenone sensitization with weekly scalp DPC. Library prep was done by RACE. The instrument given in TCRdb is NextSeq 500. Using fastp trimming at Q25 and MiXCR clonotype assembly, TCRdb reanalyzed the public sequencing data and kept in-frame beta chains. Each CDR3 protein gets just one entry, which takes the most common genes and DNA from the rows behind it. A total of under 200,000 distinct CDR3 sequences appear in this sample, around 30% of them only once. Of the sample, 2.1% is held by the ten largest clones. The material was whole blood, obtained in connection with sensitization to the hapten diphenylcyclopropenone (DPC). Receptors were obtained from a woman in her late teens or twenties with alopecia areata. Some clones in this sample may be carry-over from other donors' samples.

This chain links TRBV4-1 with TRBJ1-6, with 9 bases fitting TRBD1. Germline values: CDR1 MGHRA, CDR2 YSYEKL. The CDR3 covers 14 residues. After removal of 4 bases from V and 12 bases from J, the junction contained 7 bases not matched to a gene. In DNA, the CDR3 is TGCGCCAGCAGCCCGGACAGGGGTCTCCTACCCCTCCACTTT. Its translation: CASSPDRGLLPLHF.

This clonotype was observed a handful of times. This chain uses TRBV20-1 with TRBJ2-7; D is ambiguous. This CDR3 spans 10 amino acids. Trimming removed 1 base from V and 4 bases from J, with 2 bases in between. Looked up from germline, CDR1 is DFQATT and CDR2 is SNEGSKA (reference sequence). CDR3 sequence: CSARAYEQYF. CDR3 DNA: TGCAGTGCTAGAGCTTACGAGCAGTACTTC.

This clonotype was detected only a few times. The rearrangement links TRBV6-4 to TRBJ1-1; D is possibly TRBD1 (5 bases). Germline CDR1 is MRHNA and CDR2 is SNTAGT. V was shortened by 2 bases and J by 11 bases, with 12 bases between the two germline ends. The CDR3 spans 12 residues. The CDR3 reads CASSDGQGRAFF. CDR3 nucleotides: TGTGCCAGCAGTGACGGTCAGGGACGGGCTTTCTTT.

J is TRBJ2-1 and V is TRBV11-3; weak D call: TRBD1 (5 bases). Per the germline V gene, CDR1 is SGHNT and CDR2 is YENEEA. This CDR3 is 14 amino acids long. V was trimmed by 3 bases and J by 3 bases, leaving 9 bases between them. The CDR3 protein is CASSFGDSYNEQFF. CDR3 nucleotide sequence: TGTGCCAGCAGCTTTGGAGACAGCTACAATGAGCAGTTCTTC.

The rearrangement uses TRBV7-9 and TRBJ2-1; 10 positions agree with TRBD2. In germline, CDR1 is SEHNR, CDR2 FQNEAQ (reference sequence). This CDR3 spans 12 amino acids. The junction had 0 bases not matched to a gene; V was cut back by 3 bases and J by 10 bases. CDR3 sequence: CASSFSGREQFF. The CDR3 DNA reads TGTGCCAGCAGCTTTAGCGGGAGGGAGCAGTTCTTC.

The rearrangement links TRBV20-1 to TRBJ2-1; TRBD2 matches at 7 bases. Germline V CDR1 and CDR2: DFQATT, SNEGSKA (reference sequence). This CDR3 region has 14 residues. The V segment lost 3 bases and the J segment 3 bases; nucleotides outside the gene matches: 5. The CDR3 here is CSASMVAGYNEQFF. CDR3 nucleotide sequence: TGCAGTGCTAGTATGGTAGCGGGCTACAATGAGCAGTTCTTC.

This clonotype came up a few times. The rearrangement links TRBV15 to TRBJ2-7; D may match TRBD1 or TRBD2 (5 bases each). The CDR3 is 12 residues long. The germline V gene encodes CDR1 LNHNV and CDR2 YYDKDF (reference sequence). Deletions cut 5 bases from V and 5 bases from J, with 10 bases between. CDR3 sequence: CATSSRGNEQYF. For the CDR3, the DNA is TGTGCCACCAGCTCCCGGGGCAACGAGCAGTACTTC.

The rearrangement joins TRBV29-1 to TRBJ2-3; possibly TRBD1 for D (6 bases). V lost 6 bases, J lost 4 bases, and 11 bases lay in between. The germline gives CDR1 SQVTM, CDR2 ANQGSEA. The CDR3 is made up of 12 amino acids. CDR3 loop: CSVIQGADTQYF. The CDR3 DNA reads TGCAGCGTGATACAGGGCGCAGATACGCAGTATTTT.

This chain links TRBV25-1 with TRBJ2-7; D not certain. CDR1 and CDR2 from the germline V gene are MGHDK and SYGVNS. The V gene lost 4 bases and the J gene lost 5 bases, with 9 bases spanning the gap. This CDR3 is built from 12 residues. The CDR3 reads CASSGLNDEQYF. As DNA, the CDR3 is TGTGCCAGCAGTGGGCTTAACGACGAGCAGTACTTC.

The chain combines TRBV29-1 with TRBJ1-3, with D possibly matching TRBD1 (5 bases). There are 14 residues in the CDR3. V lost 3 bases to trimming and J lost 0 bases, with 9 bases between them. The germline V gene has CDR1 SQVTM and CDR2 ANQGSEA. CDR3 loop: CSVESGYSGNTIYF. Here the CDR3 DNA reads TGCAGCGTTGAGTCAGGGTACTCTGGAAACACCATATATTTT.

Only a few counts were recorded for this clonotype. This chain links TRBV4-2 with TRBJ1-1, with D possibly matching TRBD1 (5 bases). Germline V gene data show CDR1 as LGHNA and CDR2 as YNFKEQ. V lost 1 base to trimming and J lost 5 bases, with 17 bases between them. This CDR3 comprises 16 residues. In DNA, the CDR3 is TGTGCCAGCAGCCAAGGACGGGGATCCTGGGGGACTGAAGCTTTCTTT. It yields the protein CASSQGRGSWGTEAFF.

This clonotype showed up just a few times. This CDR3 is CASSQVLSGANVLTF. CDR3 DNA sequence: TGTGCCAGCAGCCAAGTTCTCTCTGGGGCCAACGTCCTGACTTTC. The chain couples TRBV3-1 to TRBJ2-6; D uncertain. Germline CDR1 and CDR2: LGHDT and YNNKEL (reference sequence). There are 15 residues in the CDR3. V lost 1 base to trimming and J lost 0 bases, with 4 bases between them.

This clonotype was detected only a few times. The V gene is TRBV7-2, the J gene TRBJ1-1, with D possibly matching TRBD1 (5 bases). Germline V gene data show CDR1 as SGHTA and CDR2 as FQGNSA. The V end was cut by 1 base, the J end by 2 bases, with 8 bases between. The CDR3 is made up of 14 amino acids. The CDR3 is CASSLGWGNTEAFF. The CDR3 nucleotides read TGTGCCAGCAGCTTAGGGTGGGGCAACACTGAAGCTTTCTTT.

This clonotype was detected only a few times. This sequence joins TRBV15 and TRBJ1-1, with 7 bases identical to TRBD1. V was clipped by 5 bases and J by 2 bases; unmatched bases: 11. The germline CDR1 and CDR2 sequences are LNHNV and YYDKDF (reference sequence). There are 16 residues in the CDR3. CDR3 in amino acids: CATSPQGGTANTEAFF. CDR3 DNA: TGTGCCACCAGCCCACAGGGAGGGACAGCCAACACTGAAGCTTTCTTT.

V gene TRBV7-2 combines with J gene TRBJ2-2; D remains unclear. The CDR3 totals 15 residues. Germline V gene data show CDR1 as SGHTA and CDR2 as FQGNSA. Trimming stripped 2 bases from V and 1 base from J, with 8 bases between. The CDR3 DNA sequence: TGTGCCAGCAGCTTACGGCTGGGGAACACCGGGGAGCTGTTTTTT. Its translation is CASSLRLGNTGELFF.

CDR3 bases: TGTGCCAGCAGCCAAGGGAGCGGGGGACTGCACAATGAGCAGTTCTTC. As protein: CASSQGSGGLHNEQFF. The rearrangement links TRBV3-1 to TRBJ2-1; 8 bases match TRBD2. CDR3 length equals 16 residues. The germline V gene has CDR1 LGHDT and CDR2 YNNKEL (reference sequence). After removal of 1 base from V and 5 bases from J, the junction contained 7 bases not matched to a gene.

A few counts support this clonotype. The chain carries TRBV29-1 and TRBJ2-1, with 9 bases fitting TRBD1. The CDR3 covers 14 residues. With V trimmed by 7 bases and J by 6 bases, 10 bases remained unmatched. The germline gives CDR1 SQVTM, CDR2 ANQGSEA. This CDR3 reads CSAKSGTGINEQFF. For the CDR3, the DNA is TGCAGCGCCAAATCCGGGACAGGGATCAATGAGCAGTTCTTC.

This clonotype was found a few times. V is TRBV6-6 and J is TRBJ2-2; D perhaps matches TRBD2 (6 bases). The V gene lost 6 bases and the J gene lost 6 bases, with 17 bases spanning the gap. CDR1 is MNHNY and CDR2 is SVGAGI in the germline V gene (reference sequence). This CDR3 has 15 residues. Here the CDR3 DNA reads TGTGCCAGCAGACCGGGACTCGCGGGCTCCGGGGAGCTGTTTTTT. This gives the protein CASRPGLAGSGELFF.

The chain uses TRBV7-2 and TRBJ1-4; a weak D match, TRBD1 (5 bases). CDR3 length equals 14 residues. V lost 2 bases, J lost 9 bases, and 13 bases lay in between. Germline loops: CDR1 SGHTA, CDR2 FQGNSA. This CDR3 is CASSLSRASQKLFF. The CDR3 DNA follows: TGTGCCAGCAGCTTATCCAGGGCCAGCCAAAAACTGTTTTTT.

V is TRBV5-1 and J is TRBJ1-3; tentative D call: TRBD1 (6 bases). Germline CDR1 is SGHRS and CDR2 is YFSETQ. CDR3 length: 14 residues. The V and J ends lost 7 bases and 4 bases respectively, with 15 bases between them. Written as DNA, the CDR3 is TGCGCCAGCCGGACAGCCGATGGGGGAAACACCATATATTTT. Translation: CASRTADGGNTIYF.

This clonotype was picked up a small number of times. The V gene is TRBV29-1, the J gene TRBJ1-2; maybe TRBD1 (6 bases). This CDR3 is 13 amino acids long. Germline V gene data show CDR1 as SQVTM and CDR2 as ANQGSEA. With 7 bases removed from V and 5 bases from J, the gap between germline ends came to 17 bases. CDR3 in DNA: TGCAGCGCTCGGGACACCCGGGAATATGGCTACACCTTC. This codes for CSARDTREYGYTF.

This clonotype was seen more than once but under ten times. The chain carries TRBV2 and TRBJ2-7; a weak D match, TRBD2 (5 bases). Trimming pared 5 bases from V and 3 bases from J, leaving 11 bases between. The CDR3 sequence is 13 residues long. CDR1 is SNHLY and CDR2 is FYNNEI in the germline V gene. The CDR3 here is CASSPGLNYEQYF. CDR3 bases: TGTGCCAGCAGTCCAGGACTCAACTACGAGCAGTACTTC.

This sequence joins TRBV29-1 and TRBJ2-5; tentatively, D is TRBD1 or TRBD2 (7 bases each). CDR1 and CDR2 (germline): SQVTM, ANQGSEA. Trimming pared 3 bases from V and 10 bases from J, leaving 12 bases between. The CDR3 has 11 residues. Here the CDR3 reads CSVDDREGQYF. The CDR3 bases are TGCAGCGTTGATGACAGGGAGGGCCAGTACTTC.

This clonotype was seen a handful of times. V is TRBV12-3 or TRBV12-4 and J is TRBJ1-3; D call uncertain. V lost 3 bases and J lost 4, with 7 bases in between. CDR3 length: 13 residues. The DNA for the CDR3 is TGTGCCAGCAGTTTTACTTCCGGAAACACCATATATTTT. This translates into CASSFTSGNTIYF.